This is a list of T cell receptor beta chains from one sample in a study of CD8 T cell repertoires and HIV-1 epitope variants. The data were produced by immunoSEQ multiplex PCR, yet TCRdb's version contains in-frame clones alone and is incomplete. There are 95,000 or so clones in the sample; roughly four fifths occur only once, and under 30% lies in the top ten. The material sequenced was uncultured baseline CD8+ T cells from peripheral blood mononuclear cells (PBMCs). The receptors were gathered from a male donor with HIV. Each CDR3 is given with its conserved first and last residue. The order of the fields is CDR3 DNA, CDR3 protein, V gene, clone size, J gene, D gene. D genes are given only for firm matches. Clone size, where shown, is once, few, many, or a class for clones that have expanded.

CDR3 DNA: TGTGCCAGCAGCGTAACCAGGGGAACAGCAGATACGCAGTATTTT
CDR3 protein: CASSVTRGTADTQYF
V gene: TRBV9
clone size: many
J gene: TRBJ2-3
D gene: NA

CDR3 DNA: TGTGCCAGCAGCCCTACCATTTTTGGGCAAGAGACCCAGTACTTC
CDR3 protein: CASSPTIFGQETQYF
V gene: TRBV7-6
clone size: NA
J gene: TRBJ2-5
D gene: NA

CDR3 DNA: TGTGCCAGCAGGCTAGCGGGAGGAAACAATGAGCAGTTCTTC
CDR3 protein: CASRLAGGNNEQFF
V gene: TRBV6-6
clone size: NA
J gene: TRBJ2-1
D gene: TRBD2

CDR3 DNA: TGTGCCAGCAGTTACCGGGACAACGCCTACGAGCAGTACTTC
CDR3 protein: CASSYRDNAYEQYF
V gene: TRBV6-5
clone size: NA
J gene: TRBJ2-7
D gene: NA

CDR3 DNA: TGCGCCAGCAGCCAGGGGGCGTTCGGCGAGCAGTACTTC
CDR3 protein: CASSQGAFGEQYF
V gene: TRBV5-1
clone size: NA
J gene: TRBJ2-7
D gene: TRBD1

CDR3 DNA: TGTGCCAGTAGTACCCCCCCCCTAGGTACGAACACTGAAGCTTTCTTT
CDR3 protein: CASSTPPLGTNTEAFF
V gene: TRBV19
clone size: few
J gene: TRBJ1-1
D gene: NA

CDR3 DNA: TGCGCCAGCAGCTTGGTTTCAGGTCAAAACAATGAGCAGTTCTTC
CDR3 protein: CASSLVSGQNNEQFF
V gene: TRBV5-1
clone size: NA
J gene: TRBJ2-1
D gene: NA

CDR3 DNA: TGTGCCAGCAGTTCCATGGGGACCGGGAGCACTGAAGCTTTCTTT
CDR3 protein: CASSSMGTGSTEAFF
V gene: TRBV6-9
clone size: NA
J gene: TRBJ1-1
D gene: NA

CDR3 DNA: TGCGCCAGCAGCTTGGAGCCCGAGCGGGATACGCAGTATTTT
CDR3 protein: CASSLEPERDTQYF
V gene: TRBV5-1
clone size: NA
J gene: TRBJ2-3
D gene: NA

CDR3 DNA: TGTGCCAGCAGTCAGTTTCGGGACAGGGGGAGAGACTCACCCCTCCACTTT
CDR3 protein: CASSQFRDRGRDSPLHF
V gene: TRBV27
clone size: once
J gene: TRBJ1-6
D gene: TRBD1

CDR3 DNA: TGTGCCAGCAGCTTACGAGGGGGCAGCAATCAGCCCCAGCATTTT
CDR3 protein: CASSLRGGSNQPQHF
V gene: TRBV7-2
clone size: NA
J gene: TRBJ1-5
D gene: TRBD1

CDR3 DNA: TGTGCCAGCAGCTTAGGAGGGAGGAGGGACACAGATACGCAGTATTTT
CDR3 protein: CASSLGGRRDTDTQYF
V gene: TRBV7-6
clone size: NA
J gene: TRBJ2-3
D gene: NA

CDR3 DNA: TGTGCCAGCAGTTACTACAGGCTCTCTGGGGCCAACGTCCTGACTTTC
CDR3 protein: CASSYYRLSGANVLTF
V gene: TRBV6-5
clone size: NA
J gene: TRBJ2-6
D gene: NA

CDR3 DNA: TGCGCCAGCAGCCATAGACAGGGATTCTCTGGGGCCAACGTCCTGACTTTC
CDR3 protein: CASSHRQGFSGANVLTF
V gene: TRBV4-3
clone size: NA
J gene: TRBJ2-6
D gene: TRBD1

CDR3 DNA: TGCAGCGTTGGGGACACCACCGGGGAGCTGTTTTTT
CDR3 protein: CSVGDTTGELFF
V gene: TRBV29-1
clone size: few
J gene: TRBJ2-2
D gene: NA

CDR3 DNA: TGCGCCAGCAGCCAAGATCCCGCAGGGATGACCTACGAGCAGTACTTC
CDR3 protein: CASSQDPAGMTYEQYF
V gene: TRBV4-1
clone size: NA
J gene: TRBJ2-7
D gene: NA

CDR3 DNA: TGTGCCAGCTGGCCGGGGGAACCCAATCAGCCCCAGCATTTT
CDR3 protein: CASWPGEPNQPQHF
V gene: TRBV28
clone size: NA
J gene: TRBJ1-5
D gene: NA

CDR3 DNA: TGTGCCAGCAGCTTTTCATCGGGGCGCTATGGCTACACCTTC
CDR3 protein: CASSFSSGRYGYTF
V gene: TRBV5-8
clone size: NA
J gene: TRBJ1-2
D gene: NA

CDR3 DNA: TGCGCCAGCAGCCGAGGCGGACAGGAGACCTCCTACGAGCAGTACTTC
CDR3 protein: CASSRGGQETSYEQYF
V gene: TRBV5-1
clone size: many
J gene: TRBJ2-7
D gene: TRBD1

CDR3 DNA: TGTGCCAGCAGCCCCGGGACAGTCACTGAAGCTTTCTTT
CDR3 protein: CASSPGTVTEAFF
V gene: TRBV5-4
clone size: once
J gene: TRBJ1-1
D gene: TRBD1

CDR3 DNA: TGTGCCATCAGGCGGAGGACAGGCGACTACGAGCAGTACTTC
CDR3 protein: CAIRRRTGDYEQYF
V gene: TRBV10-3
clone size: NA
J gene: TRBJ2-7
D gene: TRBD1

CDR3 DNA: TGTGCCATCAGTGGGGGACTAGCGGGAGGGACCCACACCGGGGAGCTGTTTTTT
CDR3 protein: CAISGGLAGGTHTGELFF
V gene: TRBV10-3
clone size: NA
J gene: TRBJ2-2
D gene: TRBD2

CDR3 DNA: TGTGCCAGCAGCGTAGAGGCCGGGACAGGGGTGAACGAGCAGTACTTC
CDR3 protein: CASSVEAGTGVNEQYF
V gene: TRBV9
clone size: NA
J gene: TRBJ2-7
D gene: TRBD1

CDR3 DNA: TGTGCCAGCAGCTTGGGAGGGTCGGAAGAAAAACTGTTTTTT
CDR3 protein: CASSLGGSEEKLFF
V gene: TRBV5-5
clone size: NA
J gene: TRBJ1-4
D gene: NA

CDR3 DNA: TGTGCAAGTCGCTTAGCGAAGCAGGATTCCTACGAGCAGTACTTC
CDR3 protein: CASRLAKQDSYEQYF
V gene: TRBV12-2
clone size: NA
J gene: TRBJ2-7
D gene: NA

CDR3 DNA: TGTGCCAGCACGTGGGCCGTGGGGAGCTCTGGGGCCAACGTCCTGACTTTC
CDR3 protein: CASTWAVGSSGANVLTF
V gene: TRBV9
clone size: NA
J gene: TRBJ2-6
D gene: NA

CDR3 DNA: TGTGCCAGCAGTTCCACAGGGGGAACTGAAAAACTGTTTTTT
CDR3 protein: CASSSTGGTEKLFF
V gene: TRBV6-5
clone size: NA
J gene: TRBJ1-4
D gene: TRBD1

CDR3 DNA: TGTGCCAGCAGTTACTCCGGGACTCAAGAGACCCAGTACTTC
CDR3 protein: CASSYSGTQETQYF
V gene: TRBV6-5
clone size: few
J gene: TRBJ2-5
D gene: NA

CDR3 DNA: TGTGCCAGCAGTTCAAGCAACCGGGACACTCAGTGGTACTTC
CDR3 protein: CASSSSNRDTQWYF
V gene: TRBV27
clone size: NA
J gene: TRBJ2-7
D gene: NA

CDR3 DNA: TGTGCCAGCAGGGGACAGGGGATTGGCGAGCAGTACTTC
CDR3 protein: CASRGQGIGEQYF
V gene: TRBV5-5
clone size: NA
J gene: TRBJ2-7
D gene: TRBD1

CDR3 DNA: TGTGCCAGCAGTCTAGGGTGGATTGGCGAAAAACTGTTTTTT
CDR3 protein: CASSLGWIGEKLFF
V gene: TRBV2
clone size: few
J gene: TRBJ1-4
D gene: NA

CDR3 DNA: TGCAGCGTTGATAATCAGGGGGGAGGAGATGGCTACACCTTC
CDR3 protein: CSVDNQGGGDGYTF
V gene: TRBV29-1
clone size: NA
J gene: TRBJ1-2
D gene: TRBD1

CDR3 DNA: TGTGCCAGCAGCCGCACTCTAAATGACAGAAACGAGCAGTACTTC
CDR3 protein: CASSRTLNDRNEQYF
V gene: TRBV5-5
clone size: NA
J gene: TRBJ2-7
D gene: NA

CDR3 DNA: TGCGCCAGCAGCTTGACGGGACAGAAAAGCTCTGGAAACACCATATATTTT
CDR3 protein: CASSLTGQKSSGNTIYF
V gene: TRBV5-1
clone size: NA
J gene: TRBJ1-3
D gene: TRBD1

CDR3 DNA: TGTGCCAGCAGTAAAGCACAGGGATCCTACAATGAGCAGTTCTTC
CDR3 protein: CASSKAQGSYNEQFF
V gene: TRBV28
clone size: NA
J gene: TRBJ2-1
D gene: NA

CDR3 DNA: TGTGCCAGCAGTTACGCTCAGGGTGCGAGTCAGCCCCAGCATTTT
CDR3 protein: CASSYAQGASQPQHF
V gene: TRBV6-5
clone size: NA
J gene: TRBJ1-5
D gene: NA

CDR3 DNA: TGTGCCAGCAGCTATCAGGGTCATGGCTACACCTTC
CDR3 protein: CASSYQGHGYTF
V gene: TRBV7-2
clone size: NA
J gene: TRBJ1-2
D gene: NA

CDR3 DNA: TGTGCCAGCAGCTTAAGCCCGGACACCGGGGAGCTGTTTTTT
CDR3 protein: CASSLSPDTGELFF
V gene: TRBV7-8
clone size: NA
J gene: TRBJ2-2
D gene: NA

CDR3 DNA: TGTGCCAGCAGCCAATCCTACAGATTCAACTATGGCTACACCTTC
CDR3 protein: CASSQSYRFNYGYTF
V gene: TRBV4-2
clone size: few
J gene: TRBJ1-2
D gene: NA

CDR3 DNA: TGCGCCAGCAGCCACCTCGGGCGAGACACTGAAGCTTTCTTT
CDR3 protein: CASSHLGRDTEAFF
V gene: TRBV4-3
clone size: once
J gene: TRBJ1-1
D gene: NA

CDR3 DNA: TGTGCCTGGAGGGGTGTCGGCAGGTTCACAGATACGCAGTATTTT
CDR3 protein: CAWRGVGRFTDTQYF
V gene: TRBV30
clone size: NA
J gene: TRBJ2-3
D gene: NA

CDR3 DNA: TGTGCCAGCAGTTACGCGGGACAGGGGGCTGATGGCTACACCTTC
CDR3 protein: CASSYAGQGADGYTF
V gene: TRBV6-6
clone size: NA
J gene: TRBJ1-2
D gene: TRBD1

CDR3 DNA: TGTGCCAGTAGTGTACCGGGACACCACGAGCAGTACTTC
CDR3 protein: CASSVPGHHEQYF
V gene: TRBV19
clone size: NA
J gene: TRBJ2-7
D gene: NA

CDR3 DNA: TGTGCCAGCAAGGGGCGCACTGAAGCTTTCTTT
CDR3 protein: CASKGRTEAFF
V gene: TRBV28
clone size: NA
J gene: TRBJ1-1
D gene: NA

CDR3 DNA: TGTGCCAGCAGCTTGATCTCGAGGGACCCTAACAATGAGCAGTTCTTC
CDR3 protein: CASSLISRDPNNEQFF
V gene: TRBV5-4
clone size: NA
J gene: TRBJ2-1
D gene: NA

CDR3 DNA: TGTGCAAGTCGCCCGGGAAGGAGGTACGAGCAGTACTTC
CDR3 protein: CASRPGRRYEQYF
V gene: TRBV12-2
clone size: NA
J gene: TRBJ2-7
D gene: NA

CDR3 DNA: TGCGCCAGCAGCCAGGAGGGGACTAGCACAGATACGCAGTATTTT
CDR3 protein: CASSQEGTSTDTQYF
V gene: TRBV4-3
clone size: NA
J gene: TRBJ2-3
D gene: NA

CDR3 DNA: TGCAGCGTTGGACTAGCGGGAGGATCCGAGCAGTACTTC
CDR3 protein: CSVGLAGGSEQYF
V gene: TRBV29-1
clone size: NA
J gene: TRBJ2-7
D gene: TRBD2

CDR3 DNA: TGCAGCGTTGAAGATCGAGTAATGGGAAGCTCCTACAATGAGCAGTTCTTC
CDR3 protein: CSVEDRVMGSSYNEQFF
V gene: TRBV29-1
clone size: NA
J gene: TRBJ2-1
D gene: NA

CDR3 DNA: TGTGCCAGCAGCTTAGGAGAACAGGGAGGAGCCGGGGAGCTGTTTTTT
CDR3 protein: CASSLGEQGGAGELFF
V gene: TRBV7-2
clone size: NA
J gene: TRBJ2-2
D gene: NA

CDR3 DNA: TGTGCCAGCAGCTCTCGGACTCTGACCTACGAGCAGTACTTC
CDR3 protein: CASSSRTLTYEQYF
V gene: TRBV7-2
clone size: NA
J gene: TRBJ2-7
D gene: NA

CDR3 DNA: TGTGCCAGCAGTTTAACAGGAAAAGAAAACATTCAGTACTTC
CDR3 protein: CASSLTGKENIQYF
V gene: TRBV28
clone size: NA
J gene: TRBJ2-4
D gene: NA

CDR3 DNA: TGTGCCAGCAGCTTAGCGTTCCTGGGAGAGACCCAGTACTTC
CDR3 protein: CASSLAFLGETQYF
V gene: TRBV7-2
clone size: NA
J gene: TRBJ2-5
D gene: NA

CDR3 DNA: TGTGCCAGTAGTGGACAAATTTATAATTCACCCCTCCACTTT
CDR3 protein: CASSGQIYNSPLHF
V gene: TRBV19
clone size: NA
J gene: TRBJ1-6
D gene: NA

CDR3 DNA: TGTGCCAGCAGCCTCCGAGGGACAGGGGGCATAGATACGCAGTATTTT
CDR3 protein: CASSLRGTGGIDTQYF
V gene: TRBV6-4
clone size: NA
J gene: TRBJ2-3
D gene: TRBD1

CDR3 DNA: TGCGCCAGCAGCTACGGGGATACGCAGTATTTT
CDR3 protein: CASSYGDTQYF
V gene: TRBV5-1
clone size: few
J gene: TRBJ2-3
D gene: NA

CDR3 DNA: TGCAGCGAAAGGGACCAGGGCCCCGCAGATACGCAGTATTTT
CDR3 protein: CSERDQGPADTQYF
V gene: TRBV29-1
clone size: NA
J gene: TRBJ2-3
D gene: NA